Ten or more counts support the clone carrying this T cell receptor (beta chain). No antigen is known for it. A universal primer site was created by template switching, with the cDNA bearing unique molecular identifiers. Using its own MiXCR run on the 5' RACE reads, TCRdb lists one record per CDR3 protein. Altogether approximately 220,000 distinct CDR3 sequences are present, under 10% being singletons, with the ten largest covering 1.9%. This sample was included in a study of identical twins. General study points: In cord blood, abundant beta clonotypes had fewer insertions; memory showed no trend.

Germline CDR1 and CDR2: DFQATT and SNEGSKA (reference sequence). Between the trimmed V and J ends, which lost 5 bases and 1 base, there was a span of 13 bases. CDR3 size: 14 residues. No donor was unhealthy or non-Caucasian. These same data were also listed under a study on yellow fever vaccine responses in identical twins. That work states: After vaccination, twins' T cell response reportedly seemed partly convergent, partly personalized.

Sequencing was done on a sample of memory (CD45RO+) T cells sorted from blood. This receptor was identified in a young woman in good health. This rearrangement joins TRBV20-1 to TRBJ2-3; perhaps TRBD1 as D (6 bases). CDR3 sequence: CSAATGMGTDTQYF. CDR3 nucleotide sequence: TGCAGTGCTGCTACAGGGATGGGCACAGATACGCAGTATTTT.